This T cell receptor (beta chain) appears in the sequencing data of a study of control samples from healthy donors and cancer patients (dated by TCRdb to 2019 to 2021). Worth noting for this clone: Its target antigen remains unknown. Nothing much larger sits one base from this clone, and base qualities are not available.

Including cysteine and phenylalanine, the CDR3 has 15 amino acids. CDR3 DNA only is kept here, 45 bases in frame from base 1. Trimming accounts for 1 base at V and 4 bases at J, while the number of junction bases matched to no gene is 6. Looking up the germline V gene (reference sequence) yields CDR1 LNHDA and CDR2 SQIVND. The library was obtained by the immunoSEQ multiplex PCR assay. In its TCRdb copy, this immuneACCESS table keeps in-frame sequences only and misses some clones. Where compared with another copy, unresolved V genes explain less than half of these, and the others have no known cause. Counted in this sample were over 90,000 clones; more than 85% of them appeared once. About a fifth of the sample is in the top ten clones.

The sequencing sample was made of PBMCs. This TCR was sampled from a man in his 60s with lung cancer. The chain is made from TRBV19 and TRBJ1-2; 7 bases in the middle match TRBD1. CDR3 loop: CASSIAPQGGYGYTF. The bases read TGTGCCAGTAGTATAGCCCCGCAGGGGGGCTATGGCTACACCTTC.